This TCR beta chain was documented in a study of T-cell reconstitution after alpha-beta-depleted transplantation in children. The CDR3 is 14 residues long. Germline CDR1 and CDR2: SGHDT and YYEEEE. V lost 0 bases, J lost 4 bases, and 3 bases stayed unmatched. Unique molecular identifiers were used in preparing the TCRbeta library. TCRdb itself ran the PCR reads through MiXCR, one entry per CDR3 protein. This table has some 72,000 distinct CDR3 sequences, 7.3% appearing once. This clonotype was picked up many times. The specimen comprised PBMCs from the stem cell graft donor, sampled from the stem cell graft. This chain uses TRBV5-6 with TRBJ2-5, with 7 bases lining up with TRBD1. The source of this sequence is a human donor who donated a stem cell graft to a child with acute lymphoblastic leukemia. CDR3 in amino acids: CASSLASGGETQYF. The CDR3 DNA reads TGTGCCAGCAGCTTGGCCTCAGGGGGAGAGACCCAGTACTTC.